This passage covers 9 T cell receptor beta chains from one sample sequenced in a study of blood T cell repertoires in COVID-19. The repertoire was sequenced with immunoSEQ multiplex PCR; TCRdb's copy has only in-frame clones and lacks some. The sample gives some 150,000 clones, more than 70% of which show up once; 10% to 15% is in the top ten. Material: peripheral blood. These receptor sequences come from a man aged 55-75 years with active or convalescent COVID-19.

V gene TRBV29-1 combines with J gene TRBJ2-2, with TRBD1 matching over 7 bases. CDR1 is SQVTM, CDR2 ANQGSEA, per germline. J gave up 6 bases and V 7 bases, and 5 bases lay outside the gene matches. The CDR3 has 12 residues. The CDR3 is CSARQGSGELFF. The CDR3 bases are TGCAGCGCCAGACAGGGCTCCGGGGAGCTGTTTTTT.

This chain connects TRBV7-9 to TRBJ1-4; a possible D gene is TRBD1 (6 bases). This CDR3 region has 16 residues. The V end lost 2 bases, the J end lost 5 bases, and 15 bases lay between the germline ends. Germline V gene data show CDR1 as SEHNR and CDR2 as FQNEAQ (reference sequence). The CDR3 loop is CASSLRGGGRNEKLFF. In DNA form, the CDR3 reads TGTGCCAGCAGCTTAAGGGGGGGCGGAAGGAATGAAAAACTGTTTTTT.

This clone was seen once. The genes are TRBV28 and TRBJ1-3; D gene ambiguous. The CDR3 spans 14 residues. Germline lookup yields CDR1 MDHEN and CDR2 SYDVKM. With 5 bases removed from V and 0 bases from J, the gap between germline ends came to 8 bases. CDR3 residues: CASSPTVSGNTIYF. The CDR3, as DNA: TGTGCCAGCAGTCCCACAGTCTCTGGAAACACCATATATTTT.

This clone was recorded only once. A read error may account for a junction end that differs from germline. The chain is built from TRBV5-1 and TRBJ2-3, with TRBD1 identical over 11 bases. Germline CDR1 reads SGHRS; CDR2 reads YFSETQ. This CDR3 has 16 amino acids. CDR3 bases: TGCGCCAACAGCTGGACAGGGGGCAGTGGCACAGATACGCAGTATTTT. Encoded protein: CANSWTGGSGTDTQYF.

This clone has more than one count but fewer than ten. This rearrangement joins TRBV6-2 or TRBV6-3 to TRBJ1-1; unclear D gene. Deletions cut 4 bases from V and 1 base from J, with 16 bases between. Per the germline V gene, CDR1 is MNHEY and CDR2 is SVGEGT. This CDR3 is 16 amino acids long. CDR3 in amino acids: CASSLGEGWGNTEAFF. The DNA of the CDR3 is TGTGCCAGCAGTTTGGGAGAGGGATGGGGGAACACTGAAGCTTTCTTT.

This clone was observed a few times. The chain recombines TRBV4-3 with TRBJ1-5, with D tentatively TRBD1 (6 bases). V lost 1 base to trimming and J lost 5 bases, with 15 bases between them. The CDR3 loop spans 16 amino acids. Germline assignment: CDR1 LGHNA and CDR2 YSLEER. CDR3 in DNA: TGCGCCAGCAGCCAAGCAATCGGGGGGCCGGATCAGCCCCAGCATTTT. Amino acid sequence: CASSQAIGGPDQPQHF.

The J gene is TRBJ1-2, the V gene TRBV30; D may be TRBD1 (6 bases). CDR1 is GTSNPN and CDR2 is SVGIG in the germline V gene (reference sequence). The CDR3 extends over 13 amino acids. V shed 2 bases and J shed 3 bases, with 10 bases lying between them. Here the CDR3 reads CAWSSGQYYGYTF. CDR3 nucleotides: TGTGCCTGGAGTTCCGGACAGTACTATGGCTACACCTTC. Full variable domain (remainder filled in from reference TRBV30 and TRBJ1-2): SQTIHQWPATLVQPVGSPLSLECTVEGTSNPNLYWYRQAAGRGLQLLFYSVGIGQISSEVPQNLSASRPQDRQFILSSKKLLLSDSGFYLCAWSSGQYYGYTFGSGTRLTVV.

The chain combines TRBV9 with TRBJ2-1, with 7 bases lining up with TRBD1. CDR1 SGDLS and CDR2 YYNGEE come from the germline V gene. The CDR3 has 16 amino acids. The junction had 10 bases not matched to a gene; V was cut back by 2 bases and J by 5 bases. The DNA of the CDR3 is TGTGCCAGCAGCGTCCAGGCCGGGACAGTAAACAATGAGCAGTTCTTC. Protein: CASSVQAGTVNNEQFF.

The chain employs TRBV7-2 and TRBJ1-2; D is ambiguous. Between the trimmed V and J ends, which lost 5 bases and 6 bases, there was a span of 19 bases. The germline V gene encodes CDR1 SGHTA and CDR2 FQGNSA. The CDR3 is 15 amino acids. CDR3 sequence: CASSPRELGVNGYTF. The DNA for the CDR3 is TGTGCCAGCAGCCCCAGAGAATTGGGAGTCAATGGCTACACCTTC.